This T cell receptor beta chain was found in a study of T-cell reconstitution after alpha-beta-depleted transplantation in children. Germline CDR1 SNHLY, CDR2 FYNNEI. V lost 8 bases and J lost 5; bases outside the gene matches: 7. The CDR3 is 14 residues long. Construction of the TCRbeta library involved unique molecular identifiers. One entry per CDR3 protein results from TCRdb running MiXCR on the PCR reads. The sample records hundreds of thousands of distinct CDR3 sequences, roughly 17% being singletons. The origin of this receptor is a human donor who donated a stem cell graft to a child with acute myeloid leukemia. V and J are TRBV2 and TRBJ2-2; TRBD1 matches 8 bases. The sample in question was PBMCs from the stem cell graft donor, obtained from the stem cell graft. The CDR3 here is CASERQGRTGELFF. CDR3 nucleotide sequence: TGTGCCAGCGAGCGACAGGGGAGGACCGGGGAGCTGTTTTTT.